This TCR beta chain was sequenced in a study of graft-versus-host responses after intestinal transplantation. On the study more broadly: Anti-thymocyte globulin induction, then tacrolimus and steroids for approximately 3 years, went to all recipients.

Comments on this clone: Its antigen is unidentified.

Study-level findings and limits: Some GvH clones appeared in ileal mucosa or blood before recipient bone marrow.

TCRdb keeps only in-frame clones here, not all; method: immunoSEQ multiplex PCR. This sample yields roughly 25,000 clones, of which about 92% are seen a single time; 0.53% belongs to the top ten. From germline, CDR1 is MGHRA and CDR2 YSYEKL. The CDR3 spans 15 residues. V lost 1 base, J lost 0 bases, and 10 bases lay in between. The sequenced sample was PBMCs, obtained 18 days after transplant. This chain links TRBV4-1 with TRBJ2-7; the D gene could be TRBD1 or TRBD2 (5 bases each). This clonotype originated in a human patient who received an intestinal transplant, so some T cells may come from the graft donor. CDR3 in DNA: TGCGCCAGCAGCCAAGTTGTCGGGGCCTCCTACGAGCAGTACTTC. This encodes CASSQVVGASYEQYF.